The clone carrying this TCR beta chain was counted a few times. Its antigen is unknown. The CDR3 loop spans 14 amino acids. Per germline, CDR1 SGHAT and CDR2 FQNNGV. Trimming took 0 bases from V and 0 from J, leaving 6 bases between them. TCRdb re-called the RT-PCR reads through MiXCR, storing one row per CDR3 protein. The table records around 250,000 distinct CDR3 sequences, 9% to 15% of them present only once. The sample originates from a study of response to subunit inactivated influenza vaccine. Study-wide results and limits: The authors offered the suggestion that each seasonal influenza vaccination recruits few new T cells.

The specimen was non-naive T cells sorted from PBMCs, collected roughly 2 weeks before vaccination. This sequence originates from a man in his fifties who received an inactivated influenza vaccine. V gene TRBV11-2 combines with J gene TRBJ2-7; no clear D gene. As DNA, the CDR3 is TGTGCCAGCAGCTTAGAGCGGAGCTCCTACGAGCAGTACTTC. It translates to CASSLERSSYEQYF.